The T cell receptor (beta chain) described here comes from a study of blood T cell repertoires in COVID-19. Looking at the study overall: The cDNA or gDNA used as material had been derived from T cells, B-cell-depleted T cells, or PBMCs.

Authors' methods: Estimation of nucleated cell counts relied on the amplification of reference gene primers. Produced via immunoSEQ multiplex PCR; TCRdb's table is partial and in-frame only. V, J and clone size are those of that table, while D and trimming were read from the DNA. This repertoire shows around 150,000 clones, 80% to 90% found once; its top ten account for 7% to 10%. Seattle patients were enrolled during active infection and followed longitudinally. Trimming took 7 bases from V and 1 from J, leaving 13 bases between them. CDR3 length: 14 amino acids. The germline V gene encodes CDR1 LGHNT and CDR2 FRNRAP.

The sample comprised peripheral blood. The chain employs TRBV12-5 and TRBJ1-1; D unresolved. The sequence was obtained from a woman aged 60-75 years with COVID-19, enrolled during active disease. The DNA of the CDR3 is TGTGCTAGTGCCGCCCTAACAGCGAACACTGAAGCTTTCTTT. Protein product: CASAALTANTEAFF.